The next 18 T cell receptor beta chains were all read from a single sample in a study of regulatory T cells in long-lasting Graves disease. Investigators prepared the TCR beta libraries by applying iRepertoire HTBI primers and Arm-PCR of CDR3 regions. TCRdb reprocessed the multiplex PCR reads via MiXCR and lists one record per CDR3 protein. The data show about 420,000 distinct CDR3 sequences, around 17% seen once. Time point in this sample: newly diagnosed GD, antithyroid drugs for less than 3 months. The TCR library was made from RNA that had been extracted from PBMCs in TRIzol. The same data also contributed to another study, on T cells in Graves' hyperthyroidism and ophthalmopathy.

The sample was peripheral blood mononuclear cells (PBMCs), taken at new diagnosis, from a patient treated with antithyroid drugs. Receptor source: a woman under 30 with Graves disease.

The chain is built from TRBV4-1 and TRBJ2-3; no clear D gene. The CDR3 loop spans 12 amino acids. V was cut by 4 bases and J by 6 bases, with 8 bases left in between. Germline V gives CDR1 MGHRA, CDR2 YSYEKL. DNA of the CDR3: TGCGCCAGCAGCCGTGCTCACGATACGCAGTATTTT. Translated, it gives CASSRAHDTQYF.

This chain joins TRBV28 and TRBJ2-7, with 12 bases that match TRBD2. The germline CDR1 and CDR2 sequences are MDHEN and SYDVKM. CDR3 length equals 16 residues. The J segment lost 2 bases and the V segment lost 0 bases, leaving 2 bases of the junction unmatched. In DNA form, the CDR3 reads TGTGCCAGCAGTTTATGGGGACTAGCGGGCGCCTACGAGCAGTACTTC. It yields the protein CASSLWGLAGAYEQYF.

This chain uses TRBV7-9 with TRBJ1-1; D is undetermined. V shed 4 bases and J shed 8 bases, with 14 bases lying between them. Germline CDR1 SEHNR, CDR2 FQNEAQ (reference sequence). The CDR3 covers 13 residues. In DNA, the CDR3 is TGTGCCAGCAGCTCCGGAGGCCGGGCCGAAGCTTTCTTT. Its protein product is CASSSGGRAEAFF.

Comment on this clonotype: One end of the junction is discordant with germline, which a read error may explain. The rearrangement joins TRBV2 to TRBJ2-6; D uncertain. The CDR3 totals 15 residues. CDR1 and CDR2 from the germline V gene are SNHLY and FYNNEI. The CDR3 DNA sequence: TGTACCAGCAGTGATGGTGGCTCTGGGGCCAACGTCCTGACTTTC. Protein sequence: CTSSDGGSGANVLTF.

This clonotype was observed many times. V is TRBV6-1 and J is TRBJ2-1; 9 bases are shared with TRBD2. CDR3 length equals 15 residues. Germline trimming cut 7 bases from V and 4 bases from J; bases unmatched to any gene: 8. Germline V gene lookup returns CDR1 MNHNS and CDR2 SASEGT. The CDR3 nucleotides read TGTGCCAGCATTACGCGGGAGGGGGGGTACAATGAGCAGTTCTTC. Residues: CASITREGGYNEQFF.

This clonotype was picked up a small number of times. The gene calls are TRBV11-3 and TRBJ2-2; D is unclear. The germline V gene has CDR1 SGHNT and CDR2 YENEEA. CDR3 length: 18 residues. V lost 5 bases and J lost 1, with 20 bases in between. In DNA form, the CDR3 reads TGTGCCAGCAGCCTCAAGGAGAAGCGAGAAGGGAACACCGGGGAGCTGTTTTTT. This sequence encodes CASSLKEKREGNTGELFF.

There are many counts of this clonotype. This sequence joins TRBV12-3 or TRBV12-4 and TRBJ2-5; the D gene is possibly TRBD2 (6 bases). This CDR3 contains 14 residues. Deletions cut 3 bases from V and 1 base from J, with 9 bases between. CDR3 sequence (DNA): TGTGCCAGCAGTTTCCCGACTAGCCAAGAGACCCAGTACTTC. Its protein product is CASSFPTSQETQYF.

The genes are TRBV20-1 and TRBJ2-7, with D perhaps TRBD2 (5 bases). Germline V gene sequence: CDR1 DFQATT, CDR2 SNEGSKA (reference sequence). The CDR3 runs to 15 residues. V was trimmed by 3 bases and J by 1 base, leaving 16 bases between them. The CDR3 here is CSAREPSDWSYEQYF. DNA of the CDR3: TGCAGTGCTAGGGAACCCTCGGACTGGTCCTACGAGCAGTACTTC.

The chain employs TRBV27 and TRBJ1-5; 8 bases line up with TRBD1. The length of the CDR3 is 15 residues. Germline V gene lookup returns CDR1 MNHEY and CDR2 SMNVEV (reference sequence). Trimming removed 2 bases from V and 6 bases from J; junction bases left unmatched: 6. The CDR3 loop is CASSLKAGGGQPQHF. Written as DNA, the CDR3 is TGTGCCAGCAGTTTAAAGGCAGGGGGCGGTCAGCCCCAGCATTTT.

The sample holds many counts of this clonotype. The chain couples TRBV28 to TRBJ2-7, with D perhaps matching TRBD2 (6 bases). Trimming took off 7 bases at V and 8 bases at J, with 12 bases between the two ends. The CDR3 has 11 amino acids. Looked up from germline, CDR1 is MDHEN and CDR2 is SYDVKM. As DNA, the CDR3 is TGTGCCAGCATTAACGGGGGTAAGCAGTACTTC. It is translated as CASINGGKQYF. Based on the CDR3 plus reference TRBV28 and TRBJ2-7, the full variable domain is DVKVTQSSRYLVKRTGEKVFLECVQDMDHENMFWYRQDPGLGLRLIYFSYDVKMKEKGDIPEGYSVSREKKERFSLILESASTNQTSMYLCASINGGKQYFGPGTRLTVT.

The gene calls are TRBV18 and TRBJ2-5; TRBD2 matches at 12 bases. This CDR3 region has 19 residues. Germline CDR1 and CDR2: KGHSH and LQKENI. V was clipped by 3 bases and J by 5 bases; unmatched bases: 16. CDR3 sequence: CASSPARTSGTEWEETQYF. The DNA for the CDR3 is TGTGCCAGCTCACCTGCCAGGACTAGCGGGACTGAATGGGAGGAGACCCAGTACTTC.

This clonotype appeared many times. V gene TRBV6-1 combines with J gene TRBJ1-5; tentative D call: TRBD1 (5 bases). This CDR3 has 15 residues. The ends were cut back, 5 bases at V and 2 bases at J, with 13 bases in the middle. Looked up from germline, CDR1 is MNHNS and CDR2 is SASEGT. The CDR3 spells CASSPSGGGNQPQHF. CDR3 sequence (DNA): TGTGCCAGCAGTCCCTCGGGGGGAGGCAATCAGCCCCAGCATTTT.

This clonotype was counted many times. The genes are TRBV6-2 or TRBV6-3 and TRBJ2-1; 14 nucleotides agree with TRBD2. CDR1 is MNHEY, CDR2 SVGEGT, per germline. V lost 5 bases and J lost 9; bases outside the gene matches: 9. This CDR3 comprises 16 residues. The CDR3 spells CASSNPGTSGSLEQFF. For the CDR3, the DNA is TGTGCCAGCAGTAACCCCGGGACTAGCGGGAGCCTTGAGCAGTTCTTC.

This clonotype has just a few counts. This chain joins TRBV10-3 and TRBJ1-4, with D unresolved. V was trimmed by 0 bases and J by 10 bases, leaving 9 bases between them. Germline CDR1 reads ENHRY; CDR2 reads SYGVKD. The CDR3 covers 13 residues. Here the CDR3 reads CAISESWGVKLFF. The CDR3 coding sequence is TGTGCCATCAGTGAGTCGTGGGGAGTAAAACTGTTTTTT.

This clonotype has more than one count but fewer than ten. This chain uses TRBV15 with TRBJ1-4; TRBD1 matches 9 bases. The CDR3 is 13 amino acids. V lost 8 bases to trimming and J lost 8 bases; unmatched junction nucleotides: 6. Germline-derived CDR1 and CDR2 are LNHNV and YYDKDF (reference sequence). The CDR3 region has the DNA TGTGCCACCGGCACCGGGACAGGGGAAAAACTGTTTTTT. It translates to CATGTGTGEKLFF. Complete variable domain (other parts from reference TRBV15 and TRBJ1-4): DAMVIQNPRYQVTQFGKPVTLSCSQTLNHNVMYWYQQKSSQAPKLLFHYYDKDFNNEADTPDNFQSRRPNTSFCFLDIRSPGLGDTAMYLCATGTGTGEKLFFGSGTQLSVL.

This clonotype was detected many times. The chain employs TRBV7-3 and TRBJ2-5, with 8 bases identical to TRBD2. There are 15 residues in the CDR3. Germline loops: CDR1 SGHTA, CDR2 FQGTGA. With 2 bases clipped from V and 5 bases from J, the junction kept 7 bases outside the gene matches. In DNA form, the CDR3 reads TGTGCCAGCAGCTTACTAGCGGGTGAGGGGGAGACCCAGTACTTC. This sequence encodes CASSLLAGEGETQYF.

The genes are TRBV18 and TRBJ1-2, with D uncertain. The CDR3 consists of 14 residues. Germline CDR1 reads KGHSH; CDR2 reads LQKENI. V lost 3 bases to trimming and J lost 4 bases, with 12 bases between them. The CDR3 protein is CASSPETTLYGYTF. CDR3 nucleotide sequence: TGTGCCAGCTCACCGGAGACGACCCTCTATGGCTACACCTTC. Looking up the rest from reference TRBV18 and TRBJ1-2 gives the full variable domain: NAGVMQNPRHLVRRRGQEARLRCSPMKGHSHVYWYRQLPEEGLKFMVYLQKENIIDESGMPKERFSAEFPKEGPSILRIQQVVRGDSAAYFCASSPETTLYGYTFGSGTRLTVV.

This clonotype was counted ten times or more. The chain employs TRBV20-1 and TRBJ1-1, with no clear D. The CDR3 is made up of 11 amino acids. V lost 3 bases and J 3 bases, leaving 5 bases between the germline ends. The germline gives CDR1 DFQATT, CDR2 SNEGSKA (reference sequence). CDR3 loop: CSAREDTEAFF. CDR3 coding DNA: TGCAGTGCTAGGGAGGACACTGAAGCTTTCTTT.